A single sample gave rise to the 17 T cell receptor beta chains below, sequenced in a study of technical replicates of blood from four donors. The method was immunoSEQ multiplex PCR; TCRdb's version includes in-frame clones alone and lacks a portion of them. The data hold tens of thousands of clones, with nearly 97% observed a single time. The sample consisted of T cells isolated from PBMCs. These receptors were obtained from a human donor in good health.

The chain is built from TRBV27 and TRBJ1-1, with 12 positions matching TRBD1. This CDR3 is built from 15 residues. Germline values: CDR1 MNHEY, CDR2 SMNVEV (reference sequence). V dropped 3 bases and J dropped 4; count of bases not matched to a gene: 3. CDR3 DNA sequence: TGTGCCAGCAGTTTTTCGGGACAGGGGGCCACTGAAGCTTTCTTT. Amino acids: CASSFSGQGATEAFF.

DNA for the CDR3: TGTGCCAGTAGTATCAGTTTCCGCGGAGTCTCCTACGAGCAGTACTTC. Encoded protein: CASSISFRGVSYEQYF. V is TRBV19 and J is TRBJ2-7; D is unclear. The V gene's germline CDR1 is LNHDA and CDR2 SQIVND (reference sequence). The CDR3 spans 16 residues. The V end was cut by 3 bases, the J end by 0 bases, with 15 bases between.

The genes are TRBV27 and TRBJ1-1; 7 nucleotides match TRBD1. Germline assignment: CDR1 MNHEY and CDR2 SMNVEV (reference sequence). There are 14 residues in the CDR3. V lost 4 bases, J lost 5 bases, and 7 bases stayed unmatched. The CDR3 region is CASSSRDRDTEAFF. The CDR3 DNA sequence: TGTGCCAGCAGTTCCCGAGACAGGGATACTGAAGCTTTCTTT.

The chain links TRBV27 to TRBJ2-7, with D maybe TRBD1 (6 bases). Trimming removed 2 bases at V and 5 bases at J, with 13 bases between. There are 14 residues in the CDR3. Germline assignment: CDR1 MNHEY and CDR2 SMNVEV (reference sequence). The CDR3 sequence is CASSLMDRSHEQYF. In nucleotides, the CDR3 is TGTGCCAGCAGTTTAATGGACAGAAGTCACGAGCAGTACTTC.

The gene calls are TRBV7-8 and TRBJ2-3, with TRBD2 matching over 7 bases. The CDR3 is 14 amino acids. The V gene end was trimmed by 5 bases and the J gene end by 4 bases; junction bases not matched to a gene: 6. In germline, CDR1 is SGHVS, CDR2 FQNEAQ. This chain's CDR3 is CASSPWGGADTQYF. The DNA for the CDR3 is TGTGCCAGCAGCCCCTGGGGGGGTGCAGATACGCAGTATTTT. The entire variable domain, with the rest obtained from reference TRBV7-8 and TRBJ2-3, is as follows: GAGVSQSPRYKVAKRGQDVALRCDPISGHVSLFWYQQALGQGPEFLTYFQNEAQLDKSGLPSDRFFAERPEGSVSTLKIQRTQQEDSAVYLCASSPWGGADTQYFGPGTRLTVL.

This rearrangement joins TRBV5-1 to TRBJ2-7, with 8 bases aligning to TRBD2. This CDR3 has 14 amino acids. The V segment lost 4 bases and the J segment 5 bases; nucleotides outside the gene matches: 8. Germline V lookup: CDR1 SGHRS, CDR2 YFSETQ. CDR3 DNA sequence: TGCGCCAGCAGCCCCCCGGGGGGGGTCGACGAGCAGTACTTC. Amino acid sequence: CASSPPGGVDEQYF.

The chain couples TRBV5-1 to TRBJ2-7; perhaps TRBD1 as D (5 bases). Trimming stripped 4 bases from V and 2 bases from J, with 10 bases between. This CDR3 has 13 residues. The germline gives CDR1 SGHRS, CDR2 YFSETQ. CDR3 loop: CASSLQQAYEQYF. The CDR3 DNA sequence: TGCGCCAGCAGCCTCCAACAGGCCTACGAGCAGTACTTC. Full variable domain (missing parts from reference TRBV5-1 and TRBJ2-7): KAGVTQTPRYLIKTRGQQVTLSCSPISGHRSVSWYQQTPGQGLQFLFEYFSETQRNKGNFPGRFSGRQFSNSRSEMNVSTLELGDSALYLCASSLQQAYEQYFGPGTRLTVT.

The genes are TRBV6-1 and TRBJ2-7; 11 bases are shared with TRBD2. The CDR3 sequence is 18 residues long. Germline V gene data show CDR1 as MNHNS and CDR2 as SASEGT. With V trimmed by 4 bases and J by 2 bases, 13 bases remained unmatched. Here the CDR3 reads CASSVNLGASGRTYEQYF. Here the CDR3 DNA reads TGTGCCAGCAGTGTCAATCTCGGGGCTAGCGGGAGGACCTACGAGCAGTACTTC.

The chain links TRBV6-1 to TRBJ1-1; 7 bases match TRBD1. CDR1 is MNHNS and CDR2 is SASEGT in the germline V gene. The ends lost 7 bases at V and 7 bases at J; junction bases unmatched: 12. The CDR3 is 14 residues long. The CDR3 reads CASIDQGGSSEAFF. The CDR3 DNA reads TGTGCCAGCATCGATCAAGGGGGCTCTAGTGAAGCTTTCTTT.

V is TRBV5-1 and J is TRBJ1-1; D possibly corresponds to TRBD1 (6 bases). The CDR3 has 14 residues. Germline V gene lookup returns CDR1 SGHRS and CDR2 YFSETQ. Trimming stripped 4 bases from V and 3 bases from J, with 13 bases between. The CDR3 DNA reads as TGCGCCAGCAGCCGGGGACAAAAGGACACTGAAGCTTTCTTT. Amino acids: CASSRGQKDTEAFF.

The rearrangement uses TRBV5-6 and TRBJ1-4; D is unresolved. This CDR3 has 16 residues. The germline CDR1 and CDR2 sequences are SGHDT and YYEEEE. Trimming pared 2 bases from V and 2 bases from J, leaving 13 bases between. The CDR3 DNA follows: TGTGCCAGCAGCTTTCCCCAGGCTGGGACTAATGAAAAACTGTTTTTT. This gives the protein CASSFPQAGTNEKLFF.

V and J are TRBV4-2 and TRBJ2-2; perhaps TRBD1 as D (6 bases). The CDR3 runs to 17 residues. V lost 4 bases and J 2 bases, leaving 17 bases between the germline ends. CDR1 is LGHNA and CDR2 is YNFKEQ in the germline V gene. CDR3 bases: TGTGCCAGCAGCCGAGACACACAGGGAAGAAACACCGGGGAGCTGTTTTTT. Translation gives CASSRDTQGRNTGELFF.

This clone was seen just once. The V and J genes are TRBV4-1 and TRBJ1-1; D is possibly TRBD1 (6 bases). The CDR3 has 17 residues. The germline V and J ends were trimmed by 1 base and 1 base, with 16 bases remaining between them. CDR1 MGHRA and CDR2 YSYEKL come from the germline V gene. The CDR3 bases are TGCGCCAGCAGCCAAGTCCTTAAAGGGGGGGGGAACACTGAAGCTTTCTTT. Its translation: CASSQVLKGGGNTEAFF.

The chain couples TRBV7-3 to TRBJ2-3; 10 bases line up with TRBD1. The CDR3 has 14 residues. V shed 3 bases, J shed 5 bases, and the junction held 2 bases outside the gene matches. CDR1 is SGHTA, CDR2 FQGTGA, per germline. In DNA, the CDR3 is TGTGCCAGCAGCTTGACAGGGGGCTTAGATACGCAGTATTTT. Protein product: CASSLTGGLDTQYF.

J is TRBJ1-1 and V is TRBV4-1; D ambiguous. This CDR3 has 14 residues. Trimming cost V 3 bases and J 1 base, with 9 bases left between them. The germline V gene has CDR1 MGHRA and CDR2 YSYEKL. CDR3 nucleotide sequence: TGCGCCAGCAGCCAGTTCGAGAGGAACACTGAAGCTTTCTTT. Amino acids: CASSQFERNTEAFF.

The chain is built from TRBV7-9 and TRBJ1-4, with D hard to call. V was pared by 4 bases and J by 7 bases, with 13 bases between. Per the germline V gene, CDR1 is SEHNR and CDR2 is FQNEAQ (reference sequence). The CDR3 has 14 residues. The CDR3 coding sequence is TGTGCCAGCAGCTCTCCCGTTTCTAGTGAAAAACTGTTTTTT. It translates to CASSSPVSSEKLFF.

V and J are TRBV4-1 and TRBJ2-7; TRBD2 agrees at 8 bases. The CDR3 is 15 amino acids. CDR1 is MGHRA, CDR2 YSYEKL, per germline. The trim removed 3 bases at V and 0 bases at J, leaving 4 bases unmatched. The DNA for the CDR3 is TGCGCCAGCAGCCAGGTAGCGGGGCGCTCCTACGAGCAGTACTTC. Its translation: CASSQVAGRSYEQYF.